The 10 T cell receptor delta chains below were found in one sample sequenced in a study of gamma-delta chains in newborns, infants, children. TCRdb repeated clone calling on the reads with CATT. The sample has about 4,100 delta-chain clones, 0.5% to 0.6% seen once. Sequenced material: blood. These TCRs come from a child who was a newborn, infant or young child, either healthy, febrile or measles-vaccinated (not recorded which).

This clone was counted a few times. This may be a read error, as it is one base from a much larger clone. The same CDR3 is also encoded by other DNA sequences in this sample. The rearrangement joins TRAV29/DV5 to TRDJ2, with D perhaps TRDD3 (6 bases). CDR3 length equals 16 residues. The V gene's germline CDR1 is NSMFDY and CDR2 ISSIKDK. The CDR3 loop is CAASATGYQVTAQLFF. DNA for the CDR3: TGCGCAGCAAGCGCGACGGGATATCAGGTGACAGCACAACTCTTCTTT.

This clone is termed medium-sized (0.01 to 0.1%). The rearrangement joins TRDV2 to TRDJ3, with TRDD3 as a possible D gene (6 bases). CDR3 length: 18 residues. Germline values: CDR1 GEAIGNYY, CDR2 EKD. Between the trimmed V and J ends, which lost 4 bases and 0 bases, there was a span of 15 bases. DNA for the CDR3: TGTGCCTGTGATCTACTGGGCCAATCCTCCTGGGACACCCGACAGATGTTTTTC. It is translated as CACDLLGQSSWDTRQMFF.

In regard to this clone: With a far larger clone one base away, a read error is the likely cause. Other DNA sequences from this sample encode an identical CDR3 as well. This chain links TRDV2 with TRDJ3, with 11 bases aligning to TRDD3. The CDR3 extends over 17 amino acids. The V gene's germline CDR1 is GEAIGNYY and CDR2 EKD. The junction had 2 bases not matched to a gene; V was cut back by 2 bases and J by 3 bases. The CDR3 loop is CACDSTGGYWDTRQMFF. The CDR3 DNA follows: TGTGCCTGTGACAGCACTGGGGGATACTGGGACACCCGACAGATGTTTTTC.

On this clone itself: This sequence is one base from a far larger clone and is likely a read error. The same CDR3 arises from other DNA sequences in this sample as well. The chain is built from TRDV2 and TRDJ3; 13 bases line up with TRDD3. CDR3 size: 19 residues. Germline V gives CDR1 GEAIGNYY, CDR2 EKD. The CDR3 sequence: CACDILGDTNSWDTRQMFF. Written as DNA, the CDR3 is TGTGCCTGCGACATACTGGGGGATACGAACTCCTGGGACACCCGACAGATGTTTTTC.

This clone occurred a few times. With only one base between it and a far larger clone, this is likely a read error. This same CDR3 is encoded by further DNA sequences in the sample. The chain couples TRDV2 to TRDJ3; 11 positions agree with TRDD3. The CDR3 consists of 15 residues. The germline CDR1 and CDR2 sequences are GEAIGNYY and EKD. The CDR3 loop is CACDWGIRDTRQMFF. In nucleotides, the CDR3 is TGTGCCTGTGACTGGGGGATACGCGACACCCGACAGATGTTCTTC.

In its sample, this clone was seen a few times. Because the CDR3's place on the DNA is in doubt, the DNA is left out and the CDR3 is given as listed by TCRdb. V and J are TRAV29/DV5 and TRDJ2; the DNA was not compared with TRDD3, the D call given in the table. The CDR3 has 24 amino acids, counting both end residues. Germline V gene lookup returns CDR1 NSMFDY and CDR2 ISSIKDK. CDR3 residues: CSVLLCSKGKVSWLGISLTAQLFF.

This clone appeared a few times. TCRdb assigns this DNA the protein of a much larger clone, which departs from its translation at residue 14; this likely reflects a read error, and the protein shown comes from translating the DNA. CDR3 coding DNA: TGTGCCTGTGACACCGTACTGGGGGATAGCTCCTGGGACGCCCGACAGATGTTTTTC. It yields the protein CACDTVLGDSSWDARQMFF. J is TRDJ3 and V is TRDV2, with 11 bases that match TRDD3. The CDR3 has 19 residues. Germline CDR1 and CDR2: GEAIGNYY and EKD.

A word on this clone: The protein recorded in TCRdb does not match the translated DNA at residue 5; the protein presented here comes from translating the DNA. The chain couples TRDV2 to TRDJ3; 9 bases fit TRDD3. The trim removed 2 bases at V and 2 bases at J, leaving 6 bases unmatched. This CDR3 has 18 amino acids. The germline gives CDR1 GEAIGNYY, CDR2 EKD. The CDR3 nucleotides are TGTGCCTGTGACATACTGGGGGACACAACCTGGGACACCCGACAGATGTTTTTC. Its protein is CACDILGDTTWDTRQMFF.

A few counts support this clone. A read error likely explains why the TCRdb protein, taken from a much larger clone, differs from this DNA's translation at residue 3; the protein shown is translated from the DNA. This sequence joins TRDV2 and TRDJ3; 12 nucleotides match TRDD3. The CDR3 extends over 19 amino acids. Germline CDR1 is GEAIGNYY and CDR2 is EKD. The CDR3 DNA reads as TGTGCCCGTGAACCACTGGGGGATACTATCTCCTGGGACACCCGACAGATGTTTTTC. This sequence encodes CAREPLGDTISWDTRQMFF.

This clone has a handful of counts. The mismatch at residue 4 between this DNA's translation and the TCRdb protein of a much larger clone likely reflects a read error; the protein shown is translated from the DNA. The V and J genes are TRDV2 and TRDJ1; 11 bases line up with TRDD3. J gave up 4 bases and V 5 bases, and 2 bases lay outside the gene matches. CDR1 and CDR2 from the germline V gene are GEAIGNYY and EKD. This CDR3 region has 13 residues. Here the CDR3 reads CACGTGGYDKLIF. CDR3 nucleotides: TGTGCCTGTGGCACTGGGGGATACGATAAACTCATCTTT.